Given below is one T cell receptor beta chain in context. This clonotype was recorded at least ten times. The antigen it recognizes is unknown. It has no much larger one-base neighbor in the sample; base qualities were not kept. The cysteine opens and the phenylalanine closes a CDR3 of 14 amino acids. This entry keeps only the CDR3 DNA: 42 bases, framed from base 1. Per the germline V gene, SGHTA is the CDR1 and FQGNSA is the CDR2. Here V drops 1 base and J drops 6 bases, and the junction holds 1 base not matched to any gene. The source of the sample is a study of response to subunit inactivated influenza vaccine (dated by TCRdb to between 2018 and 2020). As for the study more broadly: The study used deep quantitative T cell receptor repertoire profiling to track responses to a trivalent subunit inactivated influenza vaccine.

Overall study results and their limits: According to the authors, only a limited number of new T cells may be recruited by each seasonal influenza vaccination.

Library preparation employed RT-PCR. The sequencing machine was an Illumina HiSeq 2500. The public sequencing data were trimmed at Q25 with fastp and processed into clonotypes with MiXCR by TCRdb, which kept only in-frame beta chains. For every CDR3 protein sequence, its rows merge into one entry that carries the most common genes and DNA. The sample data list about 620,000 distinct CDR3 sequences, and about 11% of these were observed just once. The ten largest clones add up to 10% of the sample. The clonotype comes from a man between 50 and 59 years old who received an inactivated influenza vaccine. Donor details come from another sample of the same person, matched by shared clones. The chain couples TRBV7-2 to TRBJ2-7; TRBD2 fits 12 bases in the junction. This specimen was PBMCs from blood, taken on the day of vaccination. Read as DNA, the sequence is TGTGCCAGCAGCTTAGGACTAGCGGGAGTCGAGCAGTACTTC. Its translation reads: CASSLGLAGVEQYF.